The entry that follows covers one T cell receptor beta chain sequence. The data originate from a study of Ad26.COV2.S vaccination and SARS-CoV-2 variants. The method was immunoSEQ multiplex PCR; TCRdb's version includes in-frame clones alone and lacks a portion of them. The table has 350,000 to 450,000 clones, 75% to 90% seen once; the top ten hold approximately 1.9%. Treatment reported: over 15 received Ad26.COV2.S at low or high dose, single or two shots; roughly five received placebo; per-sample allocation not given. Material that was analyzed had been drawn on day 63 after the first vaccine or placebo injection. CDR1 is LNHNV, CDR2 YYDKDF, per germline (reference sequence). The CDR3 loop spans 10 amino acids. V shed 8 bases and J shed 11 bases, with 10 bases lying between them.

The sequencing here drew on peripheral blood, taken in a trial of Ad26.COV2.S vaccine versus placebo. The chain uses TRBV15 and TRBJ2-1; a possible D gene is TRBD2 (5 bases). The TCR sequence derives from a person between 18 and 65 years old who received the Ad26.COV2.S COVID-19 vaccine or a placebo. The DNA for the CDR3 is TGTGCCACCGACCCGGGAAAGCAGTTCTTC. Protein sequence: CATDPGKQFF.